The T cell receptor beta chain described here comes from a study of OX40 agonist ivuxolimab in advanced cancers. On the study more broadly: Hepatocellular carcinoma, melanoma, renal cell or head and neck cancer was diagnosed in the dose-escalation patients. Whole-study results and caveats: Partial responders treated at 0.1-3.0 mg/kg exhibited clonal expansion among the lowest measured.

As regards this clone: Its target is unknown.

Autoimmune disease history or systemic immunosuppression barred patients. Trimming at V came to 8 bases and at J to 5 bases, leaving 10 bases not matched to a gene. The CDR3 has 14 amino acids. Per germline, CDR1 SGHTA and CDR2 FQGNSA. Assay used: immunoSEQ multiplex PCR; TCRdb lists only in-frame clones, some missing. Here the sample spans about 46,000 clones, 75% to 90% being singletons. The chain combines TRBV7-2 with TRBJ2-3; 7 bases line up with TRBD1. Sequences were derived from CD4+ or CD8+ T cells sorted from blood, sampled in a trial of the OX40 agonist ivuxolimab. The TCR sequence derives from an adult with an advanced solid tumor such as melanoma, head and neck, liver or kidney cancer. This CDR3 reads CASQAVGGLDTQYF. In DNA, the CDR3 is TGTGCCAGCCAGGCCGTAGGGGGCCTAGATACGCAGTATTTT.